This entry describes one TCR beta chain. Using immunoSEQ multiplex PCR, the repertoire was profiled, and TCRdb retains in-frame clones only, with some absent. The profile covers over 150,000 clones, with less than 95% appearing a single time and 14% taken by the ten largest. This sample was taken from a study of control samples from healthy donors and cancer patients. With 6 bases removed from V and 0 bases from J, the gap between germline ends came to 18 bases. The CDR3 covers 16 residues. Germline loops: CDR1 SGHNT, CDR2 YENEEA. What was sequenced was PBMCs. V and J are TRBV11-3 and TRBJ2-7; either TRBD1 or TRBD2 may supply D (6 bases each). This receptor was obtained from a man in his fifties or sixties with colorectal cancer. The CDR3 loop is CASRSNREVPSYEQYF. The CDR3 DNA reads TGTGCCAGCAGGTCAAACAGGGAGGTACCCTCCTACGAGCAGTACTTC.